This entry lists 17 T cell receptor beta chains sequenced from one sample in a study of OX40 agonist ivuxolimab in advanced cancers. The data were produced by immunoSEQ multiplex PCR, yet TCRdb's version contains in-frame clones alone and is incomplete. The sample lists some 76,000 clones, around 90% occurring once. The specimen comprised CD4+ or CD8+ T cells sorted from blood, sampled in a trial of the OX40 agonist ivuxolimab. Receptors were obtained from an adult with an advanced solid tumor such as melanoma, head and neck, liver or kidney cancer.

The V call is TRBV9, the J call TRBJ2-7, with D possibly being TRBD1 (5 bases). Between the trimmed V and J ends, which lost 0 bases and 6 bases, there was a span of 13 bases. CDR1 is SGDLS and CDR2 is YYNGEE in the germline V gene. CDR3 length equals 14 residues. The CDR3: CASSVDSAGREQYF. CDR3 coding DNA: TGTGCCAGCAGCGTAGATTCGGCAGGGCGCGAGCAGTACTTC.

The chain employs TRBV7-3 and TRBJ2-1; possible D gene TRBD1, 6 bases. The CDR3 sequence is 14 residues long. Germline assignment: CDR1 SGHTA and CDR2 FQGTGA. Trimming took off 4 bases at V and 4 bases at J, with 11 bases between the two ends. In DNA, the CDR3 is TGTGCCAGCAGCTCGGACAGTAATTACAATGAGCAGTTCTTC. Residues: CASSSDSNYNEQFF. Drawing the rest from reference TRBV7-3 and TRBJ2-1, the complete variable domain is GAGVSQTPSNKVTEKGKYVELRCDPISGHTALYWYRQSLGQGPEFLIYFQGTGAADDSGLPNDRFFAVRPEGSVSTLKIQRTERGDSAVYLCASSSDSNYNEQFFGPGTRLTVL.

This clone came up a few times. The CDR3 protein is CASTATSGGAYEQYF. In DNA, the CDR3 is TGTGCCAGCACCGCGACTAGCGGGGGGGCCTACGAGCAGTACTTC. This chain connects TRBV7-6 to TRBJ2-7; 14 nucleotides line up with TRBD2. The germline V gene encodes CDR1 SGHVS and CDR2 FNYEAQ. The CDR3 sequence is 15 residues long. V shed 7 bases, J shed 2 bases, and the junction held 4 bases outside the gene matches.

The chain links TRBV5-6 to TRBJ1-1; 8 positions match TRBD1. The V segment lost 0 bases and the J segment 4 bases; nucleotides outside the gene matches: 5. The CDR3 runs to 15 residues. The germline CDR1 and CDR2 sequences are SGHDT and YYEEEE. As DNA, the CDR3 is TGTGCCAGCAGCTTGGCGGACAGGGAGGCCACTGAAGCTTTCTTT. Translated, it gives CASSLADREATEAFF.

The chain couples TRBV5-8 to TRBJ1-5; D is unresolved. CDR1 and CDR2 (germline): SGHTS, YDEGEE. The CDR3 spans 14 residues. V was cut by 3 bases and J by 4 bases, with 11 bases left in between. CDR3: CASSSAGLNQPQHF. CDR3 in DNA: TGTGCCAGCAGCTCGGCAGGTCTGAATCAGCCCCAGCATTTT.

This clone appeared a single time. The chain uses TRBV6-5 and TRBJ2-1; D unclear. Between the trimmed V and J ends, which lost 2 bases and 6 bases, there was a span of 8 bases. CDR1 is MNHEY and CDR2 is SVGAGI in the germline V gene. The CDR3 is 13 residues long. The CDR3 here is CASSYLESNEQFF. The CDR3 bases are TGTGCCAGCAGTTACCTCGAGAGCAATGAGCAGTTCTTC.

This sequence joins TRBV28 and TRBJ2-2; TRBD2 matches 14 bases. This CDR3 comprises 16 residues. Germline V gene data show CDR1 as MDHEN and CDR2 as SYDVKM. The V gene end was trimmed by 5 bases and the J gene end by 5 bases; junction bases not matched to a gene: 4. The CDR3 coding sequence is TGTGCCAGCAGTCCCCGGACTAGCGGGGGGACCGGGGAGCTGTTTTTT. Amino acids: CASSPRTSGGTGELFF.

The chain carries TRBV13 and TRBJ1-6; D may be TRBD1 (5 bases). V lost 3 bases, J lost 6 bases, and 12 bases lay in between. This CDR3 has 15 amino acids. CDR1 and CDR2 (germline): PRHDT, FYEKMQ (reference sequence). CDR3 DNA: TGTGCCAGCAGCTTGGGGCAGGACGCTAATTCACCCCTCCACTTT. The encoded protein is CASSLGQDANSPLHF.

This clone appeared once. The V call is TRBV10-1, the J call TRBJ1-1, with D possibly matching TRBD1 (6 bases). The V end was cut by 2 bases, the J end by 3 bases, with 10 bases between. Germline CDR1 is WNHNN and CDR2 is SYGVQD (reference sequence). The CDR3 has 14 amino acids. In DNA, the CDR3 is TGCGCCAGCAGTGAGGCAGGGGTGGACACTGAAGCTTTCTTT. As protein: CASSEAGVDTEAFF.

The genes are TRBV10-3 and TRBJ1-1; D not certain. This CDR3 contains 12 residues. Germline V gene sequence: CDR1 ENHRY, CDR2 SYGVKD. Trimming shortened V by 3 bases and J by 6 bases, and 8 bases separated the two germline ends. The CDR3 region is CAISDEKPEAFF. CDR3 in DNA: TGTGCCATCAGTGATGAAAAGCCTGAAGCTTTCTTT.

This chain joins TRBV7-2 and TRBJ1-4, with 7 bases matching TRBD1. Germline loops: CDR1 SGHTA, CDR2 FQGNSA. This CDR3 is built from 15 residues. Germline trimming cut 0 bases from V and 8 bases from J; bases unmatched to any gene: 6. The CDR3 DNA sequence: TGTGCCAGCAGCTTAGCGGAGACAGGGTACGAAAAACTGTTTTTT. This gives the protein CASSLAETGYEKLFF.

This clone was detected only a few times. The rearrangement joins TRBV6-4 to TRBJ2-1; no firm D call. In germline, CDR1 is MRHNA, CDR2 SNTAGT. V was shortened by 2 bases and J by 0 bases, with 8 bases between the two germline ends. The CDR3 length is 15 residues. The CDR3 reads CASSDARSSYNEQFF. For the CDR3, the DNA is TGTGCCAGCAGTGACGCTAGAAGCTCCTACAATGAGCAGTTCTTC.

The table lists this clone with a count of one. Other DNA sequences in the same sample also yield this CDR3. The chain is built from TRBV27 and TRBJ1-2; a weak D match, TRBD1 (5 bases). The CDR3 runs 15 residues. Germline assignment: CDR1 MNHEY and CDR2 SMNVEV (reference sequence). The V gene lost 5 bases and the J gene lost 4 bases, with 17 bases spanning the gap. This CDR3 reads CASSNVGPTIYGYTF. CDR3 nucleotides: TGTGCCAGCAGTAATGTGGGACCGACTATCTATGGCTACACCTTC.

V and J are TRBV11-2 and TRBJ2-1, with TRBD2 identical over 10 bases. V was clipped by 5 bases and J by 2 bases; unmatched bases: 6. Germline-derived CDR1 and CDR2 are SGHAT and FQNNGV. The CDR3 covers 16 residues. CDR3 DNA: TGTGCCAGCAGCAGCGGGACTAGCGATACCTACAATGAGCAGTTCTTC. Translating it yields CASSSGTSDTYNEQFF.

This chain links TRBV15 with TRBJ1-2, with TRBD1 matching 10 bases. Germline CDR1 LNHNV, CDR2 YYDKDF (reference sequence). The CDR3 totals 16 residues. V trimming: 1 base; J trimming: 7 bases; junction bases outside the gene matches: 9. CDR3 coding DNA: TGTGCCACCAGCAGAGGAAGCCCTGGGACAGGGGCTGGCTACACCTTC. Its translation: CATSRGSPGTGAGYTF.

J is TRBJ2-1 and V is TRBV19; the match to TRBD1 covers 8 bases. In germline, CDR1 is LNHDA, CDR2 SQIVND (reference sequence). The CDR3 is 15 residues long. J gave up 3 bases and V 6 bases, and 7 bases lay outside the gene matches. CDR3 DNA: TGTGCCAGTAGCGACAGGGGAGAAGTCTACAATGAGCAGTTCTTC. Encoded protein: CASSDRGEVYNEQFF.

The V gene is TRBV2, the J gene TRBJ2-5, with D uncertain. V was pared by 3 bases and J by 3 bases, with 8 bases between. Germline loops: CDR1 SNHLY, CDR2 FYNNEI. The CDR3 length is 13 residues. The CDR3 here is CASSDQVKETQYF. CDR3 DNA: TGTGCCAGCAGTGATCAGGTGAAAGAGACCCAGTACTTC.